This TCR beta chain was found in a study of vaccination and CD4 T cells after COVID-19. Overall study context: Researchers treated cells with overlapping spike peptides taken from SARS-CoV-2, HCoV-NL63, HCoV-OC43 and HCoV-229E. Study-wide results and limits: Within the convalescent patients, a median approximately 86% of the SARS-CoV-2-reactive clones were ones that appeared only post-vaccination.

As regards this clonotype: Its target is unknown.

V trimming: 2 bases; J trimming: 7 bases; junction bases outside the gene matches: 7. The CDR3 runs to 16 residues. The V gene's germline CDR1 is SGHNT and CDR2 YENEEA. As to treatment: approximately nine-day PBMC culture with coronavirus spike peptide pools or control peptides (ViraFEST assay). In this cohort, PCR tests turned positive between March and December 2020, predating US Alpha, Beta and Delta variants. Sequencing of DNA taken from cultured CD4+ T cells relied on the Oncomine TCR Beta short-read assay. TCRdb re-analysed the PCR reads in MiXCR, keeping a single row per CDR3 protein. The table lists thousands of distinct CDR3 sequences, 80% of them singletons.

The specimen was CD4+ T cells from blood, cultured in vitro. V gene TRBV11-3 combines with J gene TRBJ2-1, with 11 bases identical to TRBD1. The sequence came from a human donor who had recovered from COVID-19. CDR3 in DNA: TGTGCCAGCAGCTTACAACCGGGACAGGGGGTGAATGAGCAGTTCTTC. It specifies CASSLQPGQGVNEQFF.